A selection of T cell receptor beta chains follows, all from one sample in a study of OX40 agonist ivuxolimab in advanced cancers. Profiled with immunoSEQ multiplex PCR; TCRdb holds only in-frame clones, not every one. Of 70,000 to 95,000 clones detected, 87% appear once; the ten largest clones hold about 0.52%. The starting material was CD4+ or CD8+ T cells sorted from blood, obtained in a trial of the OX40 agonist ivuxolimab. These receptor sequences come from an adult with an advanced solid tumor such as melanoma, head and neck, liver or kidney cancer. The conserved cysteine and the conserved F or W are not part of the CDR3 here. Clone size, where shown, is once, few, many, or a class for clones that have expanded.

>.|TRBV4-3|TRBJ2-5
ASSPQYTGLETQY
>.|TRBV6-5|TRBJ1-6
ASSYSPVGINSPLH
>few|TRBV6-1|TRBJ1-5
ASGTARDEPQH
>.|TRBV20-1|TRBJ2-5
SYRGQETQY
>.|TRBV19|TRBJ1-5
ASTLSGGRLYQPQH
>.|TRBV4-1|TRBJ1-5
ASSQVGRAVRSNQPQH
>.|TRBV21-1|TRBJ2-7
ASSPRQGNSYEQY
>.|TRBV7-2|TRBJ1-2
ASSATGSYYGYT
>.|TRBV5-4|TRBJ2-7
ASSFDKLSTGSGRGYEQY
>.|TRBV30|TRBJ1-1
AWSVEPGVGTEAF
>.|TRBV7-6|TRBJ2-5
ASTKSSGQETQY
>.|TRBV7-6|TRBJ2-7
ASSREFSYEQY
>.|TRBV30|TRBJ2-6
AWARVSGANVLT
>.|TRBV30|TRBJ2-3
AWDSGREVDTQY
>.|TRBV6-5|TRBJ1-4
ASSKQGHEKLF
>once|TRBV6-6|TRBJ2-7
ASRRSVGRGGVEQY
>.|TRBV27|TRBJ2-5
ASSLRRPAVLATQY
>.|TRBV11-2|TRBJ2-2
ASSLFRDAGELF
>.|TRBV2|TRBJ1-3
ASSEEVTQSSGNTIY
>.|TRBV6-5|TRBJ2-1
ASSSRGGRHNEQF
>.|TRBV28|TRBJ1-1
ASSLDSGSGGEAF
>few|TRBV5-8|TRBJ1-1
ASSLAPGGDTEAF
>.|TRBV11-2|TRBJ2-5
ASSLAQEETQY
>.|TRBV6-6|TRBJ2-2
ASSLRPQNTGELF